Presented here are 15 T cell receptor beta chains from one specimen sequenced in a study of OX40 agonist ivuxolimab in advanced cancers. TCRdb's copy holds only in-frame clones and misses some; the assay was immunoSEQ multiplex PCR. The sample yields around 83,000 clones, less than 85% seen once. The sequencing here drew on CD4+ or CD8+ T cells sorted from blood, taken in a trial of the OX40 agonist ivuxolimab. These receptors were taken from an adult with an advanced solid tumor such as melanoma, head and neck, liver or kidney cancer.

The chain uses TRBV30 and TRBJ1-6; D not resolved. V lost 3 bases, J lost 7 bases, and 13 bases lay in between. Germline CDR1 is GTSNPN and CDR2 is SVGIG (reference sequence). This CDR3 region has 14 residues. The CDR3 nucleotides read TGTGCCTGGAGGCCGGGCCTCACCAATTCACCCCTCCACTTT. It is translated as CAWRPGLTNSPLHF.

J is TRBJ2-7 and V is TRBV30; 7 bases match TRBD1. The CDR3 is 14 amino acids. The trim removed 3 bases at V and 2 bases at J, leaving 7 bases unmatched. Germline V gives CDR1 GTSNPN, CDR2 SVGIG (reference sequence). The CDR3 here is CAWRPGTAAYEQYF. In DNA, the CDR3 is TGTGCCTGGAGACCCGGGACAGCAGCCTACGAGCAGTACTTC.

This chain links TRBV11-2 with TRBJ2-1; D is uncertain. This CDR3 has 15 residues. Germline CDR1 and CDR2: SGHAT and FQNNGV. Between the trimmed V and J ends, which lost 1 base and 6 bases, there was a span of 13 bases. The chain's CDR3 is CASSLGLGKPNEQFF. As DNA, the CDR3 is TGTGCCAGCAGCTTAGGGCTGGGAAAGCCCAATGAGCAGTTCTTC.

V gene TRBV30 combines with J gene TRBJ1-5; unclear D gene. Trimming pared 8 bases from V and 3 bases from J, leaving 5 bases between. In germline, CDR1 is GTSNPN, CDR2 SVGIG (reference sequence). This CDR3 region has 10 residues. CDR3 nucleotides: TGTGCCGGCGTCAATCAGCCCCAGCATTTT. It codes for CAGVNQPQHF.

The CDR3 loop reads CASSVARDSPLHF. For the CDR3, the DNA is TGTGCCAGCAGTGTAGCTAGAGATTCACCCCTCCACTTT. The chain carries TRBV6-1 and TRBJ1-6; D remains unclear. CDR3 length equals 13 residues. The germline V and J ends were trimmed by 4 bases and 8 bases, with 9 bases remaining between them. Germline CDR1 MNHNS, CDR2 SASEGT.

V usage is TRBV27 and J usage is TRBJ2-7; D not resolved. CDR1 MNHEY and CDR2 SMNVEV come from the germline V gene (reference sequence). The CDR3 spans 15 residues. V lost 3 bases and J 4 bases, leaving 16 bases between the germline ends. The CDR3 DNA reads TGTGCCAGCAGTTTCGACTCTAGACCTAGATACGAGCAGTACTTC. Amino acid sequence: CASSFDSRPRYEQYF.

The V call is TRBV6-6, the J call TRBJ1-4; possibly TRBD1 for D (6 bases). V lost 4 bases to trimming and J lost 1 base, with 13 bases between them. Germline V gene sequence: CDR1 MNHNY, CDR2 SVGAGI (reference sequence). The CDR3 covers 16 residues. The CDR3 loop is CASSSGGRGTNEKLFF. The CDR3 coding sequence is TGTGCCAGCAGTTCCGGGGGGCGGGGAACTAATGAAAAACTGTTTTTT.

This rearrangement joins TRBV5-1 to TRBJ1-4, with TRBD1 matching 8 bases. J gave up 8 bases and V 0 bases, and 6 bases lay outside the gene matches. The CDR3 covers 15 residues. Germline V gene lookup returns CDR1 SGHRS and CDR2 YFSETQ. DNA for the CDR3: TGCGCCAGCAGCTTGGCTGGACAGGGCAGCGAAAAACTGTTTTTT. Amino acid sequence: CASSLAGQGSEKLFF.

This chain joins TRBV10-3 and TRBJ2-3; 12 bases line up with TRBD2. The CDR3 has 15 residues. From germline, CDR1 is ENHRY and CDR2 SYGVKD. J gave up 6 bases and V 6 bases, and 7 bases lay outside the gene matches. The CDR3 sequence: CAIRRLAGVDDTQYF. CDR3 coding DNA: TGTGCCATCAGACGACTAGCGGGGGTCGACGATACGCAGTATTTT.

The chain uses TRBV2 and TRBJ2-3; D is ambiguous. This CDR3 contains 12 residues. The V and J ends lost 4 bases and 6 bases respectively, with 8 bases between them. Germline CDR1 SNHLY, CDR2 FYNNEI. The CDR3 bases are TGTGCCAGCAGTGTCGGACCGGATACGCAGTATTTT. The encoded protein is CASSVGPDTQYF.

This chain connects TRBV6-1 to TRBJ2-7; a possible D gene is TRBD1 (5 bases). Trimming left V 7 bases short and J 3 bases short, with 10 bases between. CDR1 and CDR2 from the germline V gene are MNHNS and SASEGT. The CDR3 consists of 12 residues. The CDR3 coding sequence is TGTGCCAGCACCGATCAGGGCTACGAGCAGTACTTC. Translating it yields CASTDQGYEQYF.

CDR3 sequence: CASSLEDSSNAEAFF. CDR3 nucleotide sequence: TGTGCCAGCAGCTTGGAGGACAGTAGTAACGCTGAAGCTTTCTTT. This chain links TRBV5-8 with TRBJ1-1; D perhaps matches TRBD1 (6 bases). The CDR3 totals 15 residues. Germline V gene lookup returns CDR1 SGHTS and CDR2 YDEGEE. V dropped 0 bases and J dropped 6 bases, with 15 bases sitting between them. Full variable domain (missing parts from reference TRBV5-8 and TRBJ1-1): EAGVTQSPTHLIKTRGQQATLRCSPISGHTSVYWYQQALGLGLQFLLWYDEGEERNRGNFPPRFSGRQFPNYSSELNVNALELEDSALYLCASSLEDSSNAEAFFGQGTRLTVV.

The chain has TRBV6-1 and TRBJ1-2; possibly TRBD1 for D (6 bases). V was pared by 6 bases and J by 3 bases, with 11 bases between. In germline, CDR1 is MNHNS, CDR2 SASEGT. This CDR3 is built from 13 residues. The CDR3: CASSNREDYGYTF. The CDR3 DNA is TGTGCCAGCAGCAACAGGGAGGACTATGGCTACACCTTC.

J is TRBJ1-1 and V is TRBV2; D uncertain. Germline V CDR1 and CDR2: SNHLY, FYNNEI. V lost 6 bases and J 5 bases, leaving 13 bases between the germline ends. The CDR3 has 13 amino acids. Here the CDR3 reads CASRPPGDTEAFF. DNA of the CDR3: TGTGCCAGCAGGCCCCCAGGCGATACTGAAGCTTTCTTT.

This sequence joins TRBV2 and TRBJ2-7; 7 bases are shared with TRBD1. CDR3 size: 16 residues. Germline CDR1 reads SNHLY; CDR2 reads FYNNEI. V lost 5 bases, J lost 1 base, and 11 bases stayed unmatched. CDR3 amino acids: CASSPTGMDQSYEQYF. The CDR3 region has the DNA TGTGCCAGCAGTCCGACAGGGATGGACCAATCCTACGAGCAGTACTTC.